The 19 T cell receptor beta chains presented below share a single source sample, sequenced in a study of human T cells and chemical hapten exposure. Time point of the sample: patch test 2, 6 weeks after DPC sensitization. Treatment specified: therapeutic diphenylcyclopropenone sensitization with weekly scalp DPC. Using its own MiXCR run on the RACE reads, TCRdb lists one record per CDR3 protein. The sample holds just over 350,000 distinct CDR3 sequences, more than 5% seen once. The specimen comprised whole blood, sampled in connection with sensitization to the hapten diphenylcyclopropenone (DPC). All receptors derive from a woman aged 18-30 years with alopecia areata. Some clones in this sample may be carry-over from other donors' samples.

There are many counts of this clonotype. The chain joins TRBV4-3 to TRBJ1-1; D is perhaps TRBD1 (5 bases). CDR1 is LGHNA and CDR2 is YSLEER in the germline V gene. Trimming removed 2 bases at V and 4 bases at J, with 11 bases between. The CDR3 has 14 amino acids. The CDR3 here is CASSQSGPGTEAFF. As DNA, the CDR3 is TGCGCCAGCAGCCAATCAGGGCCCGGCACTGAAGCTTTCTTT.

This clonotype was counted many times. The rearrangement joins TRBV20-1 to TRBJ1-6; 9 nucleotides match TRBD1. The germline CDR1 and CDR2 sequences are DFQATT and SNEGSKA (reference sequence). CDR3 length: 14 amino acids. The CDR3 region has the DNA TGCAGCGTAGCCGGAGGGACAGGGCCTTCACCCCTCCACTTT. It yields the protein CSVAGGTGPSPLHF.

This clonotype was counted many times. The V call is TRBV6-2 or TRBV6-3, the J call TRBJ2-1, with 7 bases matching TRBD1. The V gene's germline CDR1 is MNHEY and CDR2 SVGEGT. CDR3 size: 14 residues. After removal of 4 bases from V and 4 bases from J, the junction contained 4 bases not matched to a gene. The CDR3 reads CASSFGTDYNEQFF. CDR3 bases: TGTGCCAGCAGTTTCGGGACAGATTACAATGAGCAGTTCTTC.

This clonotype was recorded at least ten times. The chain couples TRBV7-9 to TRBJ1-4, with 9 nucleotides matching TRBD1. This CDR3 comprises 15 residues. The J segment lost 0 bases and the V segment lost 8 bases, leaving 4 bases of the junction unmatched. CDR1 is SEHNR, CDR2 FQNEAQ, per germline (reference sequence). The DNA of the CDR3 is TGTGCCAGCGGGACAGGGACTACAACTAATGAAAAACTGTTTTTT. Amino acids: CASGTGTTTNEKLFF.

This clonotype turned up a few times. J is TRBJ2-2 and V is TRBV20-1; 8 bases map to TRBD2. Germline V gene data show CDR1 as DFQATT and CDR2 as SNEGSKA (reference sequence). CDR3 length: 13 residues. With 4 bases clipped from V and 4 bases from J, the junction kept 2 bases outside the gene matches. Written as DNA, the CDR3 is TGCAGTGCTAAAACTAGCGGCACCGGGGAGCTGTTTTTT. This translates into CSAKTSGTGELFF.

This clonotype was detected many times. The V call is TRBV3-1, the J call TRBJ1-1; maybe TRBD1 (6 bases). Trimming removed 6 bases from V and 1 base from J, with 9 bases in between. Germline CDR1 LGHDT, CDR2 YNNKEL (reference sequence). CDR3 size: 13 residues. The CDR3 sequence is CASSEDRNTEAFF. CDR3 in DNA: TGTGCCAGCAGTGAGGACAGGAACACTGAAGCTTTCTTT.

The chain carries TRBV18 and TRBJ2-6; 7 nucleotides match TRBD1. The ends lost 5 bases at V and 3 bases at J; junction bases unmatched: 10. CDR1 is KGHSH, CDR2 LQKENI, per germline. CDR3 length: 17 residues. Written as DNA, the CDR3 is TGTGCCAGCTCAACGTCGACAGGGTATGGTGGGGCCAACGTCCTGACTTTC. Amino acids: CASSTSTGYGGANVLTF.

In its sample, this clonotype was seen a few times. This sequence joins TRBV5-1 and TRBJ1-5, with a tentative D call TRBD1 (5 bases). Per the germline V gene, CDR1 is SGHRS and CDR2 is YFSETQ. The germline V and J ends were trimmed by 4 bases and 2 bases, with 16 bases remaining between them. This CDR3 is built from 16 residues. The CDR3: CASSMGPPEGNQPQHF. The CDR3 DNA is TGCGCCAGCAGCATGGGACCCCCTGAAGGCAATCAGCCCCAGCATTTT.

This clonotype was detected ten times or more. The J gene is TRBJ1-1, the V gene TRBV7-3, with a weak D call TRBD1 (5 bases). V was cut by 1 base and J by 1 base, with 10 bases left in between. In germline, CDR1 is SGHTA, CDR2 FQGTGA. The CDR3 covers 15 residues. Written as DNA, the CDR3 is TGTGCCAGCAGCTTAAACGCAGGGCGGAACACTGAAGCTTTCTTT. Protein: CASSLNAGRNTEAFF.

This clonotype was recorded at least ten times. V is TRBV7-6 and J is TRBJ1-5; D not certain. CDR3 length equals 13 residues. Germline V lookup: CDR1 SGHVS, CDR2 FNYEAQ. V shed 0 bases and J shed 1 base, with 1 base lying between them. The CDR3 reads CASSLASNQPQHF. CDR3 in DNA: TGTGCCAGCAGCTTAGCCAGCAATCAGCCCCAGCATTTT.

In this sample, this clonotype turned up a few times. The chain joins TRBV7-9 to TRBJ2-3; 10 positions agree with TRBD1. The CDR3 consists of 14 residues. Germline V gives CDR1 SEHNR, CDR2 FQNEAQ (reference sequence). The J segment lost 10 bases and the V segment lost 5 bases, leaving 9 bases of the junction unmatched. CDR3 residues: CASSLQIGTGAQYF. Written as DNA, the CDR3 is TGTGCCAGCAGCCTACAAATCGGGACAGGGGCGCAGTATTTT.

At least ten counts were recorded for this clonotype. The chain combines TRBV12-3 or TRBV12-4 with TRBJ1-3; unclear D gene. The CDR3 spans 16 residues. Trimming removed 6 bases at V and 2 bases at J, with 17 bases between. The CDR3 sequence is CASSPDPRRPGNTIYF. Written as DNA, the CDR3 is TGTGCCAGCAGCCCGGACCCGCGAAGACCTGGAAACACCATATATTTT.

In this sample, this clonotype turned up a few times. The rearrangement links TRBV5-6 to TRBJ2-2; either TRBD1 or TRBD2 may fit D (6 bases each). The CDR3 has 15 amino acids. Germline V gives CDR1 SGHDT, CDR2 YYEEEE. Trimming stripped 4 bases from V and 1 base from J, with 11 bases between. The CDR3, as DNA: TGTGCCAGCAGCCCGGGGGCCGGGAACACCGGGGAGCTGTTTTTT. Protein: CASSPGAGNTGELFF.

The chain recombines TRBV6-2 or TRBV6-3 with TRBJ2-3; D unresolved. Germline CDR1 reads MNHEY; CDR2 reads SVGEGT. V lost 5 bases and J 7 bases, leaving 7 bases between the germline ends. The CDR3 totals 11 residues. The CDR3 sequence: CASSREYTQYF. The CDR3 region has the DNA TGTGCCAGCAGTAGAGAGTATACGCAGTATTTT.

The chain joins TRBV5-1 to TRBJ2-7; TRBD2 matches 12 bases. Per the germline V gene, CDR1 is SGHRS and CDR2 is YFSETQ. The ends lost 3 bases at V and 5 bases at J; junction bases unmatched: 6. The length of the CDR3 is 15 residues. The CDR3 DNA reads TGCGCCAGCAGCTCTCTGACTAGCGGGGGCCACGAGCAGTACTTC. Translation gives CASSSLTSGGHEQYF.

This clonotype was detected only a few times. V gene TRBV7-9 combines with J gene TRBJ2-5; D gene ambiguous. The germline CDR1 and CDR2 sequences are SEHNR and FQNEAQ (reference sequence). Trimming took 4 bases from V and 3 from J, leaving 12 bases between them. The CDR3 is 14 amino acids. CDR3 sequence: CASSSLGWEETQYF. In DNA, the CDR3 is TGTGCCAGCAGCTCTCTGGGATGGGAAGAGACCCAGTACTTC.

This clonotype was recorded at least ten times. The genes are TRBV11-2 and TRBJ2-7; perhaps D is TRBD1 or TRBD2 (6 bases each). CDR1 is SGHAT, CDR2 FQNNGV, per germline. The CDR3 sequence is 14 residues long. Trimming stripped 0 bases from V and 4 bases from J, with 10 bases between. Here the CDR3 reads CASSLDWGAYEQYF. In DNA, the CDR3 is TGTGCCAGCAGCTTAGATTGGGGGGCTTACGAGCAGTACTTC.

A few counts support this clonotype. The rearrangement uses TRBV21-1 and TRBJ1-5. TRBV21-1 is tagged as a pseudogene. CDR3 size: 12 residues. The chain's CDR3 is CASDNNDQPQHF. The CDR3, as DNA: TGTGCCAGCGACAACAATGATCAGCCCCAGCATTTT.

This clonotype occurred a few times. The rearrangement links TRBV7-9 to TRBJ2-3, with D unresolved. This CDR3 is built from 15 residues. Deletions cut 4 bases from V and 2 bases from J, with 13 bases between. Per germline, CDR1 SEHNR and CDR2 FQNEAQ (reference sequence). CDR3 in DNA: TGTGCCAGCAGCTCCCTGTTGGGAACCACAGATACGCAGTATTTT. This gives the protein CASSSLLGTTDTQYF.